The 20 T cell receptor beta chains below come from one sample, sequenced in a study of blood T cell repertoires in COVID-19. This table comes from immunoSEQ multiplex PCR, and its TCRdb copy is limited to in-frame clones, with some not included. This sample has about 210,000 clones, with more than 70% found just once. Sequences were obtained from peripheral blood. The receptors derive from a woman in her 50s with acute or convalescent COVID-19.

This clone was counted a few times. This sequence joins TRBV7-9 and TRBJ2-7; D perhaps matches TRBD2 (6 bases). CDR3 length: 14 amino acids. V was trimmed by 7 bases and J by 0 bases, leaving 13 bases between them. CDR1 and CDR2 (germline): SEHNR, FQNEAQ (reference sequence). The CDR3 sequence is CASTKAGSSYEQYF. DNA of the CDR3: TGTGCCAGCACCAAGGCGGGGAGCTCCTACGAGCAGTACTTC.

With respect to this clone: One junction end does not reproduce the germline sequence, and a read error may be involved. The chain is built from TRBV7-8 and TRBJ2-7, with D maybe TRBD2 (6 bases). Germline CDR1 SGHVS, CDR2 FQNEAQ. The CDR3 spans 15 residues. CDR3 bases: TGTGCCAGCAGCTCAGTAGCATCTGGGGGAGGCCTCAGTTCCTTC. Translated, it gives CASSSVASGGGLSSF. The whole variable domain, remainder taken from reference TRBV7-8 and TRBJ2-7, is GAGVSQSPRYKVAKRGQDVALRCDPISGHVSLFWYQQALGQGPEFLTYFQNEAQLDKSGLPSDRFFAERPEGSVSTLKIQRTQQEDSAVYLCASSSVASGGGLSSFGPGTRLTVT.

The CDR3 region is CASSLESGDNEQFF. The CDR3 coding sequence is TGTGCCAGCAGCTTAGAATCCGGGGACAATGAGCAGTTCTTC. The chain combines TRBV7-2 with TRBJ2-1; TRBD2 might be the D (5 bases). The CDR3 spans 14 residues. CDR1 and CDR2 from the germline V gene are SGHTA and FQGNSA. The germline V and J ends were trimmed by 1 base and 5 bases, with 9 bases remaining between them.

This clone was observed a few times. This sequence joins TRBV28 and TRBJ1-5; 7 nucleotides line up with TRBD1. CDR3 length: 16 amino acids. Germline CDR1 MDHEN, CDR2 SYDVKM. V lost 5 bases, J lost 2 bases, and 9 bases stayed unmatched. CDR3 sequence (DNA): TGTGCCAGCAGTCTCACAGGGGTTCTAGGCAATCAGCCCCAGCATTTT. As protein: CASSLTGVLGNQPQHF.

This clone showed up just once. This chain joins TRBV5-1 and TRBJ2-3; D possibly corresponds to TRBD2 (5 bases). The CDR3 totals 18 residues. Trimming removed 4 bases at V and 1 base at J, with 22 bases between. Germline-derived CDR1 and CDR2 are SGHRS and YFSETQ. The DNA of the CDR3 is TGCGCCAGCAGCCCCTGGTCCCGGGGTGGATTTGGCACAGATACGCAGTATTTT. Its protein is CASSPWSRGGFGTDTQYF.

V gene TRBV2 combines with J gene TRBJ1-2, with TRBD1 matching 7 bases. V trimming: 0 bases; J trimming: 2 bases; junction bases outside the gene matches: 6. The germline gives CDR1 SNHLY, CDR2 FYNNEI. The CDR3 sequence is 16 residues long. DNA for the CDR3: TGTGCCAGCAGTGAAGCCCCACAGGGACAGAACTATGGCTACACCTTC. This gives the protein CASSEAPQGQNYGYTF.

This chain connects TRBV9 to TRBJ1-1, with a possible D match to TRBD1 (6 bases). The germline V and J ends were trimmed by 3 bases and 2 bases, with 14 bases remaining between them. The germline V gene encodes CDR1 SGDLS and CDR2 YYNGEE. The CDR3 sequence is 15 residues long. DNA of the CDR3: TGTGCCAGCAGCGCAAACAGGGATTTCAACACTGAAGCTTTCTTT. Its protein is CASSANRDFNTEAFF.

The chain has TRBV28 and TRBJ2-7; the D gene is possibly TRBD1 (8 bases). Germline assignment: CDR1 MDHEN and CDR2 SYDVKM. V dropped 2 bases and J dropped 4 bases, with 12 bases sitting between them. The CDR3 sequence is 14 residues long. The CDR3 loop reads CASSLGQGGYEQYF. In DNA form, the CDR3 reads TGTGCCAGCAGTTTAGGACAGGGAGGGTACGAGCAGTACTTC.

The chain links TRBV28 to TRBJ1-6; a possible D gene is TRBD1 (5 bases). This CDR3 has 15 amino acids. Trimming cost V 4 bases and J 10 bases, with 17 bases left between them. Germline-derived CDR1 and CDR2 are MDHEN and SYDVKM. The CDR3 nucleotides are TGTGCCAGCAGTTCGGGGGTGTCCAGGGCGTCACCCCTCCACTTT. Translated, it gives CASSSGVSRASPLHF.

V gene TRBV2 combines with J gene TRBJ1-6; TRBD1 might be the D (6 bases). Trimming left V 4 bases short and J 8 bases short, with 15 bases between. From germline, CDR1 is SNHLY and CDR2 FYNNEI. This CDR3 has 15 residues. CDR3 in amino acids: CASSARGGADSPLHF. CDR3 coding DNA: TGTGCCAGCAGTGCGAGGGGGGGGGCAGATTCACCCCTCCACTTT.

This clone was detected only a few times. The chain uses TRBV3-1 (or the pseudogene TRBV3-2) and TRBJ2-7, with 8 nucleotides matching TRBD2. The CDR3 consists of 15 residues. In germline, CDR1 is LGHDT, CDR2 YNNKEL (reference sequence). Germline trimming cut 2 bases from V and 4 bases from J; bases unmatched to any gene: 7. CDR3 residues: CASSQMSGGPYEQYF. CDR3 in DNA: TGTGCCAGCAGCCAAATGTCGGGAGGGCCGTACGAGCAGTACTTC.

V gene TRBV27 combines with J gene TRBJ2-1; TRBD2 aligns across 8 bases. The CDR3 is 17 amino acids. The V and J ends lost 1 base and 6 bases, in that order; junction bases with no gene match: 11. Germline V gives CDR1 MNHEY, CDR2 SMNVEV (reference sequence). CDR3 nucleotide sequence: TGTGCCAGCAGTTTATTCTCCGGCAGCGGGAGAACCAATGAGCAGTTCTTC. Protein sequence: CASSLFSGSGRTNEQFF.

Written as DNA, the CDR3 is TGCGCCAGCAGCGAGCCGGGACAGAGTAATCAGCCCCAGCATTTT. Residues: CASSEPGQSNQPQHF. The chain couples TRBV10-2 to TRBJ1-5; 7 positions match TRBD1. Unmatched junction bases numbered 9, after V lost 6 bases and J lost 4 bases. This CDR3 has 15 amino acids. Germline CDR1 reads WSHSY; CDR2 reads SAAADI.

This chain uses TRBV19 with TRBJ2-1; 7 positions agree with TRBD2. The germline CDR1 and CDR2 sequences are LNHDA and SQIVND (reference sequence). The V and J ends lost 1 base and 3 bases, in that order; junction bases with no gene match: 3. The CDR3 length is 15 residues. The CDR3 sequence: CASSIGLAYYNEQFF. The CDR3 DNA reads TGTGCCAGTAGTATAGGACTAGCTTACTACAATGAGCAGTTCTTC. Using reference TRBV19 and TRBJ2-1 for the parts outside the CDR3, the full variable domain is DGGITQSPKYLFRKEGQNVTLSCEQNLNHDAMYWYRQDPGQGLRLIYYSQIVNDFQKGDIAEGYSVSREKKESFPLTVTSAQKNPTAFYLCASSIGLAYYNEQFFGPGTRLTVL.

This clone was picked up a small number of times. The chain recombines TRBV5-5 with TRBJ2-3, with D uncertain. Trimming took 0 bases from V and 4 from J, leaving 12 bases between them. The CDR3 is 15 residues long. Germline loops: CDR1 SGHKS, CDR2 YYEKEE (reference sequence). The CDR3 protein is CASSLELVVADTQYF. In DNA form, the CDR3 reads TGTGCCAGCAGCTTGGAGCTAGTAGTGGCAGATACGCAGTATTTT.

This chain connects TRBV12-3 or TRBV12-4 to TRBJ1-2, with D unclear. The CDR3 is made up of 13 amino acids. V dropped 8 bases and J dropped 6 bases, with 16 bases sitting between them. The CDR3 sequence is CASGAGELNGYTF. Here the CDR3 DNA reads TGTGCCAGCGGTGCGGGCGAACTGAATGGCTACACCTTC.

The chain combines TRBV14 with TRBJ2-7; 8 positions agree with TRBD1. This CDR3 region has 17 residues. V was clipped by 4 bases and J by 1 base; unmatched bases: 12. From germline, CDR1 is SGHDN and CDR2 FVKESK. The CDR3 loop reads CASSPTLDRVPSYEQYF. The CDR3 region has the DNA TGTGCCAGCAGCCCAACATTGGACAGGGTTCCATCCTACGAGCAGTACTTC.

J is TRBJ1-4 and V is TRBV3-1 (or the pseudogene TRBV3-2), with D unresolved. V lost 4 bases and J lost 10, with 13 bases in between. From germline, CDR1 is LGHDT and CDR2 YNNKEL (reference sequence). The CDR3 runs to 13 residues. CDR3 coding DNA: TGTGCCAGCAGCCGAACCGACATGGGAAAACTGTTTTTT. It translates to CASSRTDMGKLFF.

This chain uses TRBV27 with TRBJ1-2; D might be TRBD1 (6 bases). This CDR3 region has 14 residues. V lost 5 bases and J 6 bases, leaving 16 bases between the germline ends. Germline V gene sequence: CDR1 MNHEY, CDR2 SMNVEV (reference sequence). This CDR3 is CASSPHRDANGYTF. CDR3 nucleotide sequence: TGTGCCAGCAGTCCACACAGGGACGCAAATGGCTACACCTTC.

This chain uses TRBV9 with TRBJ2-7, with TRBD2 identical over 9 bases. The V segment lost 5 bases and the J segment 1 base; nucleotides outside the gene matches: 7. The length of the CDR3 is 15 residues. From germline, CDR1 is SGDLS and CDR2 YYNGEE. The DNA for the CDR3 is TGTGCCAGCAGAGATAGCGGGAGTAAGTCCTACGAGCAGTACTTC. Encoded protein: CASRDSGSKSYEQYF. Full variable domain (missing parts from reference TRBV9 and TRBJ2-7): DSGVTQTPKHLITATGQRVTLRCSPRSGDLSVYWYQQSLDQGLQFLIQYYNGEERAKGNILERFSAQQFPDLHSELNLSSLELGDSALYFCASRDSGSKSYEQYFGPGTRLTVT.